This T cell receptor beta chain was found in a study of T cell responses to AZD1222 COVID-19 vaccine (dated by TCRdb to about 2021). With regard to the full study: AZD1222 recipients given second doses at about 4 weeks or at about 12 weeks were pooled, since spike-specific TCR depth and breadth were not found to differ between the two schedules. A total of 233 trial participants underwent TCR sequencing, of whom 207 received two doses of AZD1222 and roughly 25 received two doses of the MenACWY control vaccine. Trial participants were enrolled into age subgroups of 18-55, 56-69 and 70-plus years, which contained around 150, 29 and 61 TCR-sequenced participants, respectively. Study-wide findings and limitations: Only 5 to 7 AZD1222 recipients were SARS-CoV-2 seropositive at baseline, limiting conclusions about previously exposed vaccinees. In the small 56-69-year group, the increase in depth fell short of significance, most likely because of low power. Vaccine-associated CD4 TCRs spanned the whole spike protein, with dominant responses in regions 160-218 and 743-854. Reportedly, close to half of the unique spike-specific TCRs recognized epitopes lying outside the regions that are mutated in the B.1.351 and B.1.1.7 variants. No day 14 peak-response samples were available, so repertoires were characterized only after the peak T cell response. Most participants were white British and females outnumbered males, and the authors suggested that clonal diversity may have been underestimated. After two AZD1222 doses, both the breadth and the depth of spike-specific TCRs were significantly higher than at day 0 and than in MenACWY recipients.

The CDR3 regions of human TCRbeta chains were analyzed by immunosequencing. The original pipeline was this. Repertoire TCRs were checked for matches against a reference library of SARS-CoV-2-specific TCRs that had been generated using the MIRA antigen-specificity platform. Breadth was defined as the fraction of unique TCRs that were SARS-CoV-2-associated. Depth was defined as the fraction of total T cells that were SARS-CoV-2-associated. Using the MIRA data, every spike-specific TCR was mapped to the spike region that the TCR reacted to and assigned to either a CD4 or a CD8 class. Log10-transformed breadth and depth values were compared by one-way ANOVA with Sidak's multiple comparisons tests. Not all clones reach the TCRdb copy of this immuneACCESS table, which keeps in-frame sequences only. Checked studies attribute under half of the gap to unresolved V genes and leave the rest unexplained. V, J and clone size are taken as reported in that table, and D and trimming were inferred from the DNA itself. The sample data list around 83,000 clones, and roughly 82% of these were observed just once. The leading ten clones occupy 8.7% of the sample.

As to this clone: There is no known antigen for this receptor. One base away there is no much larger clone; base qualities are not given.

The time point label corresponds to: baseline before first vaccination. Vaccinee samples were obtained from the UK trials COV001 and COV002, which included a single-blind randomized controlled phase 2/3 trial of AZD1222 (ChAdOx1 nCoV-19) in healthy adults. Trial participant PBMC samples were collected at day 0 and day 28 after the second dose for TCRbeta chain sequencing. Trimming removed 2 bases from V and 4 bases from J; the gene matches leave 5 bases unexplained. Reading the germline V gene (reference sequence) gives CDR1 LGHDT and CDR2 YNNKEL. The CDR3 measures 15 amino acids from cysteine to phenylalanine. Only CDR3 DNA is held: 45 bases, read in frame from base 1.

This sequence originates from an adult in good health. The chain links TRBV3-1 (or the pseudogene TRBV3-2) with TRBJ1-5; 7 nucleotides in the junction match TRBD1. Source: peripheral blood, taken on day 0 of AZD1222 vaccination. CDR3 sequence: CASSQHQGDNQPQHF. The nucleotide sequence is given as TGTGCCAGCAGCCAACATCAGGGGGATAATCAGCCCCAGCATTTT.